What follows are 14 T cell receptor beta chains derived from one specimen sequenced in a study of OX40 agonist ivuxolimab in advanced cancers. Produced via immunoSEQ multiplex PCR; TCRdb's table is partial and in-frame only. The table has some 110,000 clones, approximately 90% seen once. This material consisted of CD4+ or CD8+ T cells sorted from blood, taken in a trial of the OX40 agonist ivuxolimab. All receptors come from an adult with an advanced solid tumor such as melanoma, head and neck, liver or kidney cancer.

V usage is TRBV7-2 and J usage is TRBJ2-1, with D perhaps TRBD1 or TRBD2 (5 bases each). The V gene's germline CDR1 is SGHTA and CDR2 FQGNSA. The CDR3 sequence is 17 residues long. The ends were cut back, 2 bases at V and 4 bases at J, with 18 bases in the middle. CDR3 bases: TGTGCCAGCAGCTTATTGGGACGTGGGAGCCGGTACAATGAGCAGTTCTTC. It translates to CASSLLGRGSRYNEQFF.

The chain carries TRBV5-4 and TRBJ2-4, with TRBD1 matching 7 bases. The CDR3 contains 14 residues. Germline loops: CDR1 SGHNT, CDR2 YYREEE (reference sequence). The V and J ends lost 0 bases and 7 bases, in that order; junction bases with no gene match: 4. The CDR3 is CASSLGLTGNIQYF. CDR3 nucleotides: TGTGCCAGCAGCTTGGGCCTGACAGGGAACATTCAGTACTTC.

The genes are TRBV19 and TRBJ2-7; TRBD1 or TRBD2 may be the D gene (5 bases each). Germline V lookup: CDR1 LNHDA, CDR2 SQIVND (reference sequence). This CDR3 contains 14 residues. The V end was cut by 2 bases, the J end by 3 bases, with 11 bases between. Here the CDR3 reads CASSIPGRNYEQYF. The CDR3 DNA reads TGTGCCAGTAGTATACCGGGACGGAACTACGAGCAGTACTTC. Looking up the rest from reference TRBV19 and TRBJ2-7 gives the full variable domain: DGGITQSPKYLFRKEGQNVTLSCEQNLNHDAMYWYRQDPGQGLRLIYYSQIVNDFQKGDIAEGYSVSREKKESFPLTVTSAQKNPTAFYLCASSIPGRNYEQYFGPGTRLTVT.

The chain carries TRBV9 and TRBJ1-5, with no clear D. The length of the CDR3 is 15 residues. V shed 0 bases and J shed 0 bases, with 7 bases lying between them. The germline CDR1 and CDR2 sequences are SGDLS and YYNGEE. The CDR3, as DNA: TGTGCCAGCAGCGTAGGATCGAATAGCAATCAGCCCCAGCATTTT. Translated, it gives CASSVGSNSNQPQHF.

The CDR3 loop reads CASSQDNYGYTF. In DNA, the CDR3 is TGTGCCAGCAGTCAGGACAACTATGGCTACACCTTC. The rearrangement joins TRBV6-6 to TRBJ1-2; D is uncertain. The CDR3 has 12 amino acids. Germline assignment: CDR1 MNHNY and CDR2 SVGAGI (reference sequence). V was trimmed by 5 bases and J by 2 bases, leaving 6 bases between them.

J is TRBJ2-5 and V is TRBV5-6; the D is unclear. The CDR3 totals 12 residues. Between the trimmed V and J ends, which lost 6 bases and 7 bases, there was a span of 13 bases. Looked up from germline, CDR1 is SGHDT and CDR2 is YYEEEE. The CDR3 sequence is CASTRRPGTQYF. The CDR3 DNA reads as TGTGCCAGCACCCGGCGTCCCGGGACCCAGTACTTC.

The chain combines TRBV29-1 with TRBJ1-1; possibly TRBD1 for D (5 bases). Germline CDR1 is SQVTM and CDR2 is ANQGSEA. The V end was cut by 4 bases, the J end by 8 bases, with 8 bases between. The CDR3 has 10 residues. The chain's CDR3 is CSVVGREAFF. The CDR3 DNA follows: TGCAGCGTTGTGGGACGGGAAGCTTTCTTT.

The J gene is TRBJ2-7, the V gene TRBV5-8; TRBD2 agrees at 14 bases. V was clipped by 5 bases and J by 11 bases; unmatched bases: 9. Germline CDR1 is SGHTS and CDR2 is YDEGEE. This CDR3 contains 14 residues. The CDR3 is CASRSGLAGEREYF. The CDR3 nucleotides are TGTGCCAGCAGATCGGGACTAGCGGGGGAGCGGGAGTACTTC.

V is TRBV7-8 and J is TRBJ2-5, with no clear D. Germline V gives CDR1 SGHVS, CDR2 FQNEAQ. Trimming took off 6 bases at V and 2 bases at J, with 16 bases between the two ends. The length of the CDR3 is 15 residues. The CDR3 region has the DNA TGTGCCAGCAGTACCCGAACGGAGCAACAAGAGACCCAGTACTTC. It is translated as CASSTRTEQQETQYF.

For the CDR3, the DNA is TGTGCCAGCAGCCGGGGGGCGGGCCAGAGTGAAGCTTTCTTT. As protein: CASSRGAGQSEAFF. The V call is TRBV9, the J call TRBJ1-1, with D possibly being TRBD1 (6 bases). The CDR3 consists of 14 residues. CDR1 is SGDLS and CDR2 is YYNGEE in the germline V gene. Trimming took off 4 bases at V and 7 bases at J, with 17 bases between the two ends.

CDR3 sequence: CSAAYEQYF. CDR3 DNA: TGCAGTGCTGCCTACGAGCAGTACTTC. The rearrangement links TRBV20-1 to TRBJ2-7, with D unresolved. Deletions cut 5 bases from V and 2 bases from J, with 1 base between. CDR1 and CDR2 from the germline V gene are DFQATT and SNEGSKA (reference sequence). This CDR3 has 9 amino acids.

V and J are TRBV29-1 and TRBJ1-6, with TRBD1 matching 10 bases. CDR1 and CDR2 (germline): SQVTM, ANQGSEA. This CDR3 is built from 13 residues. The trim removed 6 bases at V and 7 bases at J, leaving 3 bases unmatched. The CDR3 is CSVGQGRNSPLHF. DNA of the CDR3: TGCAGCGTGGGACAGGGGAGAAATTCACCCCTCCACTTT.

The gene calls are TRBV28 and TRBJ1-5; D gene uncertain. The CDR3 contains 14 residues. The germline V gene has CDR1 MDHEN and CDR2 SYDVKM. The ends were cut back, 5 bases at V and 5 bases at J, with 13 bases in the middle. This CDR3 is CASSRLGEYQPQHF. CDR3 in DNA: TGTGCCAGCAGTCGTCTAGGCGAATATCAGCCCCAGCATTTT.

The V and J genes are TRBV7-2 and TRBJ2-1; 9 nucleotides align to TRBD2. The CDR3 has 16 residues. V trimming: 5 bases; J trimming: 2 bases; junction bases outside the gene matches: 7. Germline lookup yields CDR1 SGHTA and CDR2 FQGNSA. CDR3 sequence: CASSPASGTAYNEQFF. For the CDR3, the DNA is TGTGCCAGCAGCCCTGCTAGCGGGACCGCCTACAATGAGCAGTTCTTC.